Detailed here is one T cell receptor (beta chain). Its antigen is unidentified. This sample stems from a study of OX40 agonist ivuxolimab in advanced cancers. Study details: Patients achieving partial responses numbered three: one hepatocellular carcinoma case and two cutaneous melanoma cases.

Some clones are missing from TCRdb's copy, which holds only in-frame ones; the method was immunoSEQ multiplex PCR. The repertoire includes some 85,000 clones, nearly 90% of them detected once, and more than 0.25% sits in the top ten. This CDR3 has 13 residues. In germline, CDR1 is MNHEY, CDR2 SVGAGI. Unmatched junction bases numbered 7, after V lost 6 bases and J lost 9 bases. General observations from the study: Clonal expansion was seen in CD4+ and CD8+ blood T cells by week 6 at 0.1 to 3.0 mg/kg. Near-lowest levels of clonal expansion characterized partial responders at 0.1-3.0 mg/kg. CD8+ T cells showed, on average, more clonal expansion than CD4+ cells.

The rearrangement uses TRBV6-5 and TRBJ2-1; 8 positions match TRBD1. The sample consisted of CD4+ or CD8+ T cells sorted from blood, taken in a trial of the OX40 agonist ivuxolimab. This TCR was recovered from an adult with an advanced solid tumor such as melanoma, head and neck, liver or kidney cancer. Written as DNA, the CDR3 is TGTGCCAGCAGCGACAGGGGTGGTGGTGAGCAGTTCTTC. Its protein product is CASSDRGGGEQFF.